This TCR beta chain was recorded in a study of T-cell reconstitution after alpha-beta-depleted transplantation in children. CDR1 and CDR2 (germline): MNHEY, SMNVEV (reference sequence). The V and J ends lost 2 bases and 8 bases respectively, with 10 bases between them. CDR3 length: 13 amino acids. This clonotype was found many times. Preparation of the TCRbeta library used unique molecular identifiers. TCRdb independently ran MiXCR on the PCR reads; one entry per CDR3 protein. The sample consists of roughly 190,000 distinct CDR3 sequences, approximately 14% of them appearing once. The chain links TRBV27 to TRBJ2-1; possibly TRBD2 for D (5 bases). This sequence was found in a human donor who donated a stem cell graft to a child with acute lymphoblastic leukemia. This material consisted of PBMCs from the stem cell graft donor, taken from the stem cell graft. The DNA of the CDR3 is TGTGCCAGCAGTTTACGAGGGAGCCATGAGCAGTTCTTC. Its translation is CASSLRGSHEQFF.